The 24 T cell receptor beta chains given below trace back to one sample, sequenced in a study of cytomegalovirus exposure and HLA in healthy donors. Repertoires were generated with immunoSEQ multiplex PCR, while TCRdb's copy carries only in-frame clones and drops some. Of tens of thousands of clones in the sample, just over 90% were seen once. The sample taken for sequencing was PBMCs. Receptor source: a woman aged 18-29 years in good health and CMV-seronegative.

The rearrangement uses TRBV21-1 and TRBJ1-1; TRBD1 is the table's D call, not checked against the DNA. TRBV21-1 counts as a pseudogene. The CDR3 totals 13 residues. CDR3 region: CARRTGADTEAFF. CDR3 nucleotides: TGTGCCAGGAGGACAGGGGCTGACACTGAAGCTTTCTTT.

The DNA of the CDR3 is TGTGCCAGCAGCTTAGGGAGGGACAGACTCACAGATACGCAGTATTTT. The encoded protein is CASSLGRDRLTDTQYF. V is TRBV7-2 and J is TRBJ2-3; weak D call: TRBD1 (7 bases). The CDR3 is 16 amino acids. Per the germline V gene, CDR1 is SGHTA and CDR2 is FQGNSA. V lost 1 base and J 2 bases, leaving 13 bases between the germline ends.

V gene TRBV19 combines with J gene TRBJ1-5; 8 nucleotides line up with TRBD1. V lost 6 bases, J lost 7 bases, and 17 bases stayed unmatched. The CDR3 has 17 residues. Germline V gene lookup returns CDR1 LNHDA and CDR2 SQIVND (reference sequence). The CDR3, as DNA: TGTGCCAGTAGACCAGGGGGCGCGGGGCTATTCGGACAGCCCCAGCATTTT. It is translated as CASRPGGAGLFGQPQHF.

The V and J genes are TRBV13 and TRBJ2-3; D may be TRBD1 (6 bases). The CDR3 is 18 amino acids. Trimming cost V 0 bases and J 0 bases, with 16 bases left between them. The germline CDR1 and CDR2 sequences are PRHDT and FYEKMQ (reference sequence). The chain's CDR3 is CASSLGSWPGASTDTQYF. The DNA of the CDR3 is TGTGCCAGCAGCTTAGGTTCGTGGCCAGGGGCTAGCACAGATACGCAGTATTTT. The complete variable domain, with remaining parts taken from reference TRBV13 and TRBJ2-3, reads AAGVIQSPRHLIKEKRETATLKCYPIPRHDTVYWYQQGPGQDPQFLISFYEKMQSDKGSIPDRFSAQQFSDYHSELNMSSLELGDSALYFCASSLGSWPGASTDTQYFGPGTRLTVL.

V and J are TRBV7-2 and TRBJ2-2; weak D call: TRBD1 (5 bases). The CDR3 has 16 amino acids. Trimming took off 2 bases at V and 6 bases at J, with 16 bases between the two ends. Looked up from germline, CDR1 is SGHTA and CDR2 is FQGNSA. The CDR3 spells CASSLLGRQISGELFF. The DNA of the CDR3 is TGTGCCAGCAGCTTATTAGGTAGACAGATCTCCGGGGAGCTGTTTTTT.

This rearrangement joins TRBV6-6 to TRBJ1-2; D remains ambiguous. The CDR3 contains 12 residues. Trimming pared 4 bases from V and 5 bases from J, leaving 8 bases between. In germline, CDR1 is MNHNY, CDR2 SVGAGI (reference sequence). The DNA for the CDR3 is TGTGCCAGCAGTTTAAACTCGTATGGCTACACCTTC. Translation gives CASSLNSYGYTF.

The chain is built from TRBV27 and TRBJ2-7; 7 bases line up with TRBD1. CDR1 is MNHEY, CDR2 SMNVEV, per germline (reference sequence). V shed 3 bases, J shed 4 bases, and the junction held 6 bases outside the gene matches. This CDR3 has 14 amino acids. The CDR3 bases are TGTGCCAGCAGTTTGCCCGGGACAGATTACGAGCAGTACTTC. Encoded protein: CASSLPGTDYEQYF.

V and J are TRBV7-8 and TRBJ2-7; D may be TRBD2 (6 bases). V was clipped by 0 bases and J by 3 bases, with 12 bases between them. The V gene's germline CDR1 is SGHVS and CDR2 FQNEAQ. This CDR3 is 15 amino acids long. CDR3 coding DNA: TGTGCCAGCAGCTTAGCGGGGTACGGGGGCTACGAGCAGTACTTC. Its translation: CASSLAGYGGYEQYF.

This chain joins TRBV4-3 and TRBJ2-3; D is unresolved. The CDR3 sequence is 13 residues long. Per the germline V gene, CDR1 is LGHNA and CDR2 is YSLEER. Trimming left V 2 bases short and J 6 bases short, with 9 bases between. CDR3 region: CASSQTIEDTQYF. The CDR3 region has the DNA TGCGCCAGCAGCCAAACGATAGAGGATACGCAGTATTTT.

V and J are TRBV2 and TRBJ2-1; D might be TRBD1 (5 bases). Germline CDR1 and CDR2: SNHLY and FYNNEI. CDR3 length equals 13 residues. Trimming took off 8 bases at V and 7 bases at J, with 15 bases between the two ends. The CDR3 DNA reads TGTGCCAGCGGGGCAGGGTTCGGAAATGAGCAGTTCTTC. Protein product: CASGAGFGNEQFF.

This rearrangement joins TRBV30 to TRBJ1-4; 9 bases align to TRBD1. Germline CDR1 reads GTSNPN; CDR2 reads SVGIG (reference sequence). The V segment lost 4 bases and the J segment 0 bases; nucleotides outside the gene matches: 3. The CDR3 contains 15 residues. CDR3 in amino acids: CAWKDRGPTNEKLFF. DNA for the CDR3: TGTGCCTGGAAGGACAGGGGTCCAACTAATGAAAAACTGTTTTTT. The full variable domain, completed using reference TRBV30 and TRBJ1-4, is SQTIHQWPATLVQPVGSPLSLECTVEGTSNPNLYWYRQAAGRGLQLLFYSVGIGQISSEVPQNLSASRPQDRQFILSSKKLLLSDSGFYLCAWKDRGPTNEKLFFGSGTQLSVL.

The chain carries TRBV9 and TRBJ1-6, with D possibly TRBD1 on 6 matching bases. CDR1 SGDLS and CDR2 YYNGEE come from the germline V gene. CDR3 length equals 15 residues. Trimming pared 0 bases from V and 7 bases from J, leaving 11 bases between. The CDR3 protein is CASSVGGGMNSPLHF. The DNA for the CDR3 is TGTGCCAGCAGCGTAGGGGGGGGCATGAATTCACCCCTCCACTTT.

The CDR3 is CASSNHEQYGYTF. DNA for the CDR3: TGTGCCAGCAGCAACCATGAACAGTATGGCTACACCTTC. The V gene is TRBV9, the J gene TRBJ1-2, with unresolved D. This CDR3 has 13 residues. Germline assignment: CDR1 SGDLS and CDR2 YYNGEE. Between the trimmed V and J ends, which lost 4 bases and 5 bases, there was a span of 12 bases.

This chain joins TRBV7-2 and TRBJ1-1, with 8 bases fitting TRBD1. The CDR3 has 17 amino acids. Germline V lookup: CDR1 SGHTA, CDR2 FQGNSA. J lost 4 bases, V lost 2 bases, and 12 bases had no gene match. CDR3 loop: CASSLFPGQEVLTEAFF. DNA for the CDR3: TGTGCCAGCAGCTTATTCCCGGGACAGGAAGTTCTCACTGAAGCTTTCTTT. Full variable domain (missing parts from reference TRBV7-2 and TRBJ1-1): GAGVSQSPSNKVTEKGKDVELRCDPISGHTALYWYRQSLGQGLEFLIYFQGNSAPDKSGLPSDRFSAERTGGSVSTLTIQRTQQEDSAVYLCASSLFPGQEVLTEAFFGQGTRLTVV.

The chain links TRBV5-1 to TRBJ1-3, with 9 bases matching TRBD1. V trimming: 2 bases; J trimming: 0 bases; junction bases outside the gene matches: 9. From germline, CDR1 is SGHRS and CDR2 YFSETQ. The CDR3 consists of 18 residues. The chain's CDR3 is CASSFGTGLSNSGNTIYF. The CDR3 coding sequence is TGCGCCAGCAGCTTCGGGACAGGGCTTTCGAACTCTGGAAACACCATATATTTT.

V gene TRBV7-9 combines with J gene TRBJ2-7; 7 positions match TRBD2. Trimming took 1 base from V and 3 from J; bases not matched to a gene: 12. Germline V CDR1 and CDR2: SEHNR, FQNEAQ (reference sequence). This CDR3 has 17 residues. The CDR3 region has the DNA TGTGCCAGCAGCTTAGGGCGTCTGGGGGGGGTCGGCTACGAGCAGTACTTC. Translating it yields CASSLGRLGGVGYEQYF.

The rearrangement joins TRBV6-1 to TRBJ1-2, with D hard to call. V was trimmed by 7 bases and J by 3 bases, leaving 12 bases between them. CDR1 is MNHNS, CDR2 SASEGT, per germline. The CDR3 runs 13 residues. CDR3: CASIPGGHYGYTF. CDR3 DNA: TGTGCCAGCATCCCCGGCGGCCACTATGGCTACACCTTC.

The rearrangement links TRBV21-1 to TRBJ1-2. TRBV21-1 is an annotated pseudogene. This CDR3 spans 14 amino acids. DNA of the CDR3: TGTGCCAGCAGCAAAGGGGGAGTTTACTATGGCTACACCTTC. Its protein is CASSKGGVYYGYTF.

The J gene is TRBJ2-1, the V gene TRBV6-4; 12 nucleotides line up with TRBD2. In germline, CDR1 is MRHNA, CDR2 SNTAGT. The CDR3 spans 16 residues. V lost 6 bases to trimming and J lost 3 bases; unmatched junction nucleotides: 6. This CDR3 reads CASSDRLAGDYNEQFF. The CDR3 DNA follows: TGTGCCAGCAGCGACCGACTAGCGGGGGACTACAATGAGCAGTTCTTC.

The rearrangement joins TRBV6-4 to TRBJ1-2, with 8 bases that match TRBD1. This CDR3 is 14 amino acids long. Unmatched junction bases numbered 10, after V lost 7 bases and J lost 6 bases. Germline V lookup: CDR1 MRHNA, CDR2 SNTAGT. The CDR3 bases are TGTGCCAGCAAAAGGGACCAGGGGGCGAATGGCTACACCTTC. Translated: CASKRDQGANGYTF.

The J gene is TRBJ2-5, the V gene TRBV6-1, with D maybe TRBD1 (5 bases). V lost 6 bases to trimming and J lost 2 bases, with 16 bases between them. This CDR3 region has 15 residues. CDR1 is MNHNS and CDR2 is SASEGT in the germline V gene. The CDR3 here is CASSARNRKQETQYF. The CDR3 DNA reads TGTGCCAGCAGCGCCCGGAACAGGAAGCAAGAGACCCAGTACTTC.

The chain links TRBV2 to TRBJ2-5; 9 bases match TRBD1. The V and J ends lost 7 bases and 2 bases, in that order; junction bases with no gene match: 5. This CDR3 region has 14 residues. Germline CDR1 and CDR2: SNHLY and FYNNEI. The CDR3 spells CASTQQGAQETQYF. In DNA, the CDR3 is TGTGCCAGCACTCAACAGGGGGCTCAAGAGACCCAGTACTTC. Supplemented by reference TRBV2 and TRBJ2-5, the full variable domain reads EPEVTQTPSHQVTQMGQEVILRCVPISNHLYFYWYRQILGQKVEFLVSFYNNEISEKSEIFDDQFSVERPDGSNFTLKIRSTKLEDSAMYFCASTQQGAQETQYFGPGTRLLVL.

The V gene is TRBV5-5, the J gene TRBJ2-1, with D possibly TRBD1 on 6 matching bases. Germline V lookup: CDR1 SGHKS, CDR2 YYEKEE (reference sequence). The CDR3 consists of 16 residues. Between the trimmed V and J ends, which lost 0 bases and 6 bases, there was a span of 16 bases. The CDR3 region has the DNA TGTGCCAGCAGCTTGGCAGGGGTCACTAAGGTCAATGAGCAGTTCTTC. Protein product: CASSLAGVTKVNEQFF. The entire variable domain, with the rest obtained from reference TRBV5-5 and TRBJ2-1, is as follows: DAGVTQSPTHLIKTRGQQVTLRCSPISGHKSVSWYQQVLGQGPQFIFQYYEKEERGRGNFPDRFSARQFPNYSSELNVNALLLGDSALYLCASSLAGVTKVNEQFFGPGTRLTVL.

The gene calls are TRBV6-1 and TRBJ2-7; D perhaps matches TRBD1 (6 bases). Deletions cut 5 bases from V and 5 bases from J, with 10 bases between. The CDR3 loop spans 12 amino acids. Germline V gene sequence: CDR1 MNHNS, CDR2 SASEGT. The chain's CDR3 is CASSPTGHEQYF. The CDR3 bases are TGTGCCAGCAGTCCCACAGGGCACGAGCAGTACTTC.